These T cell receptor beta chains were read from a single sample in a study of tumor-infiltrating lymphocytes in primary liver carcinoma. MiXCR, applied by TCRdb to the multiplex PCR reads, yields one record per CDR3 protein. The sample comprises nearly 200,000 distinct CDR3 sequences, about 61% of which are singletons, and around 7.1% rests with the top ten. Input material: peripheral blood. These receptors all come from a woman aged 55-69 years with primary liver carcinoma and hepatitis B virus infection. The CDR3 runs from the conserved cysteine through the conserved F or W. Fields, in order: J gene, CDR3 length, clone size, D gene, V gene, CDR3 DNA, CDR3 protein. D genes are given only for firm matches. Clone size is shown for a subset of rows, as once, few, many or a class of expanded clone.

TRBJ2-5	14	many	.	TRBV6-6	TGTGCCAGCAGTTACACTGGGCCCGAAGAGACCCAGTACTTC	CASSYTGPEETQYF
TRBJ1-3	17	.	TRBD1	TRBV6-6	TGTGCCAGCAGTTACTCGTCCCGGACAGGGGCTGGAGACACCATATATTTT	CASSYSSRTGAGDTIYF
TRBJ2-7	12	.	.	TRBV12-5	TGTACTAGTGGTCAGGGGAGCGGTGAGCAGTGCTTC	CTSGQGSGEQCF
TRBJ2-1	16	.	.	TRBV6-1	TGTGCCAGCAGTGAATTTGGGGGGCGCGGCTACAATGTGCAGTTCTTC	CASSEFGGRGYNVQFF
TRBJ2-5	16	.	TRBD2	TRBV28	TGTGCTAGCACCTCGGGACTAGCGGGAGCCAGAGAGACCCAGTACTTC	CASTSGLAGARETQYF
TRBJ2-2	16	.	TRBD2	TRBV11-2	TGTGCCAGCAGGGGGCTAGCGGGAGAGCCCACCGGGGAGCTGTTTTTT	CASRGLAGEPTGELFF
TRBJ2-1	16	many	TRBD2	TRBV10-3	TGTGCCATCAGTAGACTAGCGGGAGAAGGGGACAATGAGCAGTTCTTC	CAISRLAGEGDNEQFF
TRBJ2-1	15	.	.	TRBV11-2	TGTGCCAGCAGCCATAGCAGGGGGAGGTACAATGAGCAGTTCTTC	CASSHSRGRYNEQFF
TRBJ1-2	19	many	.	TRBV12-3/TRBV12-4	TGTGCCAGCAGACGCGGCATCTCAAGGACCAGACGAGCTAACTATGGCTACACCTTC	CASRRGISRTRRANYGYTF
TRBJ2-4	17	few	TRBD1	TRBV13	TGTGCCAGCAGCCTCAGACAGGGGGTGGAGGCCAAAAACATTCAGTACTTC	CASSLRQGVEAKNIQYF
TRBJ1-1	13	.	.	TRBV6-5	TGTGCCAGCAGTGTACAGGGGAACACTGAAGCTTTCTTT	CASSVQGNTEAFF
TRBJ1-5	15	.	.	TRBV28	TGTGCCAGCAGTCGAGCGCCGTATAGCAATCAGCCCCAGCATTTT	CASSRAPYSNQPQHF
TRBJ2-7	13	.	.	TRBV5-6	TGTGCCAGCAGCCCACAGAATTCCTACGAGCAGTACTTC	CASSPQNSYEQYF
TRBJ1-4	17	.	.	TRBV6-5	TGTGCCAGCAGTCGCCCAAGCCGCCCCGGGGAAAATGAAATACTGTTTTTT	CASSRPSRPGENEILFF
TRBJ2-1	15	many	TRBD2	TRBV11-1	TGTGCCAGCATCTCGACTAGCGGGGCCTACAATGAGCAGTTCTTC	CASISTSGAYNEQFF
TRBJ2-5	17	.	.	TRBV11-2	TGTGCCAGCAGCCGGGGGCGGGCGGAAGGGCCCACAGAGACCCAGTACTTC	CASSRGRAEGPTETQYF